These 27 T cell receptor beta chains came from one sample sequenced in a study of blood T cell repertoires in COVID-19. Measured with immunoSEQ multiplex PCR; TCRdb has only the in-frame clones, and not every one. The table records 120,000 to 150,000 clones, around nine tenths of them present only once. Sequences were obtained from peripheral blood. The receptors derive from a woman aged 45-65 years with active or convalescent COVID-19.

The V gene is TRBV6-2 or TRBV6-3, the J gene TRBJ2-7; 9 bases match TRBD1. V trimming: 2 bases; J trimming: 5 bases; junction bases outside the gene matches: 4. This CDR3 region has 14 residues. Germline V gives CDR1 MNHEY, CDR2 SVGEGT. The DNA for the CDR3 is TGTGCCAGCAGTTACAGGGACAGGGTCGACGAGCAGTACTTC. This gives the protein CASSYRDRVDEQYF.

The V gene is TRBV28, the J gene TRBJ1-2; D possibly corresponds to TRBD1 (5 bases). V lost 1 base, J lost 3 bases, and 12 bases lay in between. Germline assignment: CDR1 MDHEN and CDR2 SYDVKM. The CDR3 has 15 residues. The CDR3 loop reads CASSLSAGQDYGYTF. The DNA for the CDR3 is TGTGCCAGCAGTTTATCGGCAGGGCAGGACTATGGCTACACCTTC.

This chain joins TRBV25-1 and TRBJ2-3, with 9 bases lining up with TRBD1. The CDR3 runs to 16 residues. Germline assignment: CDR1 MGHDK and CDR2 SYGVNS. With V trimmed by 3 bases and J by 7 bases, 11 bases remained unmatched. The CDR3 region is CASSDTPGTGRNTQYF. For the CDR3, the DNA is TGTGCCAGCAGTGACACTCCCGGGACAGGGAGAAATACGCAGTATTTT.

The V gene is TRBV7-2, the J gene TRBJ2-1, with 12 bases that match TRBD2. V lost 1 base, J lost 0 bases, and 4 bases stayed unmatched. This CDR3 comprises 18 residues. Germline CDR1 reads SGHTA; CDR2 reads FQGNSA. The CDR3 sequence is CASSLGLGLAGSYNEQFF. CDR3 nucleotides: TGTGCCAGCAGCTTAGGGTTGGGACTAGCGGGCTCCTACAATGAGCAGTTCTTC.

On this clone itself: A read error may produce the germline difference seen at one junction end. The rearrangement uses TRBV7-7 and TRBJ2-1, with a weak D call TRBD2 (5 bases). The CDR3 spans 13 residues. Germline V gene data show CDR1 as SSHAT and CDR2 as FNYEAQ (reference sequence). CDR3 coding DNA: TGTGCTAGCAGCTTACTAAGCGGAAATGAGCAGTTCTTC. Protein product: CASSLLSGNEQFF.

The chain carries TRBV30 and TRBJ1-3, with D perhaps matching TRBD1 (5 bases). CDR1 is GTSNPN and CDR2 is SVGIG in the germline V gene (reference sequence). Between the trimmed V and J ends, which lost 2 bases and 3 bases, there was a span of 11 bases. The CDR3 length is 14 residues. The CDR3 DNA reads TGTGCCTGGAGTTGGGGGGGAGGTGGAAACACCATATATTTT. This encodes CAWSWGGGGNTIYF.

V is TRBV28 and J is TRBJ1-2; no reliable D call. With 4 bases removed from V and 6 bases from J, the gap between germline ends came to 21 bases. The CDR3 totals 16 residues. Germline CDR1 reads MDHEN; CDR2 reads SYDVKM. The CDR3: CASSSLLGSQSHGYTF. The DNA for the CDR3 is TGTGCCAGCAGTTCCTTGTTGGGCAGCCAAAGCCATGGCTACACCTTC.

V usage is TRBV3-1 (or the pseudogene TRBV3-2) and J usage is TRBJ2-3; TRBD2 matches at 15 bases. This CDR3 is built from 16 residues. Germline V gene data show CDR1 as LGHDT and CDR2 as YNNKEL (reference sequence). Unmatched junction bases numbered 4, after V lost 4 bases and J lost 5 bases. CDR3 sequence: CASSRTSGGGLDTQYF. CDR3 DNA: TGTGCCAGCAGCCGGACTAGCGGGGGGGGTTTAGATACGCAGTATTTT.

This clone was seen just once. The rearrangement links TRBV7-9 to TRBJ2-7; 10 bases fit TRBD2. The CDR3 contains 17 residues. Germline lookup yields CDR1 SEHNR and CDR2 FQNEAQ (reference sequence). J was trimmed by 3 bases and V by 0 bases; bases with no gene match: 8. The CDR3 loop reads CASSLAVSASGSYEQYF. The CDR3 DNA follows: TGTGCCAGCAGCTTAGCGGTCTCGGCTAGCGGGAGCTACGAGCAGTACTTC.

The chain employs TRBV29-1 and TRBJ1-1; a weak D match, TRBD1 (6 bases). Trimming removed 4 bases at V and 1 base at J, with 16 bases between. Germline V CDR1 and CDR2: SQVTM, ANQGSEA. The CDR3 is 15 amino acids. The CDR3 spells CSVGSQGTGNTEAFF. The CDR3 DNA follows: TGCAGCGTTGGGTCGCAGGGGACGGGGAACACTGAAGCTTTCTTT.

The chain carries TRBV19 and TRBJ2-5; D uncertain. The V end lost 6 bases, the J end lost 1 base, and 9 bases lay between the germline ends. The CDR3 has 13 amino acids. Germline V CDR1 and CDR2: LNHDA, SQIVND (reference sequence). As DNA, the CDR3 is TGTGCCAGTAGACATATCACCCAAGAGACCCAGTACTTC. Its protein is CASRHITQETQYF.

This rearrangement joins TRBV13 to TRBJ1-1, with TRBD1 identical over 7 bases. Looked up from germline, CDR1 is PRHDT and CDR2 is FYEKMQ (reference sequence). This CDR3 contains 15 residues. J lost 0 bases, V lost 5 bases, and 6 bases had no gene match. This chain's CDR3 is CASSGPGTVNTEAFF. In DNA, the CDR3 is TGTGCCAGCAGCGGACCCGGGACAGTGAACACTGAAGCTTTCTTT.

The chain recombines TRBV12-2 with TRBJ1-1; the table's D call, TRBD1, was not checked against the DNA. TRBV12-2 is a pseudogene. The CDR3 runs 18 residues. The CDR3 DNA sequence: TGTGCAAGTCGCTGCCTTAGGACCACACCGGGCCCAGGGTCTGAAGCTTTCTTT. It codes for CASRCLRTTPGPGSEAFF.

The chain has TRBV5-1 and TRBJ1-1; the match to TRBD1 covers 8 bases. CDR1 and CDR2 from the germline V gene are SGHRS and YFSETQ. The CDR3 is made up of 16 amino acids. V lost 2 bases, J lost 0 bases, and 6 bases stayed unmatched. CDR3 bases: TGCGCCAGCAGCTTATGGGACAGGTCCGTGAACACTGAAGCTTTCTTT. Protein product: CASSLWDRSVNTEAFF.

This chain connects TRBV2 to TRBJ2-7; D is ambiguous. V lost 5 bases and J 6 bases, leaving 20 bases between the germline ends. Germline lookup yields CDR1 SNHLY and CDR2 FYNNEI. The CDR3 spans 15 residues. The CDR3 sequence: CASSPYRVLRCEQYF. CDR3 coding DNA: TGTGCCAGCAGTCCCTATCGGGTTTTGAGATGCGAGCAGTACTTC. Full variable domain (remainder filled in from reference TRBV2 and TRBJ2-7): EPEVTQTPSHQVTQMGQEVILRCVPISNHLYFYWYRQILGQKVEFLVSFYNNEISEKSEIFDDQFSVERPDGSNFTLKIRSTKLEDSAMYFCASSPYRVLRCEQYFGPGTRLTVT.

This rearrangement joins TRBV11-2 to TRBJ1-1; no clear D. Germline CDR1 reads SGHAT; CDR2 reads FQNNGV. V lost 5 bases to trimming and J lost 1 base, with 11 bases between them. The CDR3 is made up of 14 amino acids. The CDR3 sequence: CASSVSPQNTEAFF. The CDR3 bases are TGTGCCAGCAGCGTCAGTCCACAGAACACTGAAGCTTTCTTT.

This chain joins TRBV13 and TRBJ2-7, with 12 bases aligning to TRBD1. The CDR3 is 16 residues long. With 4 bases clipped from V and 0 bases from J, the junction kept 4 bases outside the gene matches. CDR1 is PRHDT and CDR2 is FYEKMQ in the germline V gene (reference sequence). The CDR3 nucleotides are TGTGCCAGCAGCTCGGGGACAGGGGGCTTCTCCTACGAGCAGTACTTC. Its translation is CASSSGTGGFSYEQYF. Variable domain in full (rest from reference TRBV13 and TRBJ2-7): AAGVIQSPRHLIKEKRETATLKCYPIPRHDTVYWYQQGPGQDPQFLISFYEKMQSDKGSIPDRFSAQQFSDYHSELNMSSLELGDSALYFCASSSGTGGFSYEQYFGPGTRLTVT.

This clone was observed a single time. This chain uses TRBV7-3 with TRBJ1-3, with D possibly matching TRBD1 (6 bases). The CDR3 is 18 residues long. The ends were cut back, 3 bases at V and 0 bases at J, with 18 bases in the middle. Germline V gene data show CDR1 as SGHTA and CDR2 as FQGTGA. CDR3 DNA: TGTGCCAGCAGCTTGGGCCTAAAGGGACACAACTCTGGAAACACCATATATTTT. Protein sequence: CASSLGLKGHNSGNTIYF.

J is TRBJ2-5 and V is TRBV24-1; 8 positions match TRBD1. Germline CDR1 and CDR2: KGHDR and SFDVKD. The CDR3 covers 18 residues. V dropped 3 bases and J dropped 4; count of bases not matched to a gene: 15. The CDR3 region has the DNA TGTGCCACCAGTGATGGGGCGGACAGGGTAGGATCAGGAGAGACCCAGTACTTC. It encodes CATSDGADRVGSGETQYF.

This clone appeared a few times. V usage is TRBV27 and J usage is TRBJ1-2; D gene uncertain. Germline lookup yields CDR1 MNHEY and CDR2 SMNVEV (reference sequence). Between the trimmed V and J ends, which lost 6 bases and 4 bases, there was a span of 9 bases. This CDR3 is 12 amino acids long. CDR3 sequence (DNA): TGTGCCAGCAGGGGAGTCGGCTATGGCTACACCTTC. Its translation is CASRGVGYGYTF.

The chain has TRBV5-4 and TRBJ2-7; 8 bases line up with TRBD1. Germline V lookup: CDR1 SGHNT, CDR2 YYREEE (reference sequence). V shed 0 bases, J shed 2 bases, and the junction held 4 bases outside the gene matches. CDR3 length: 15 amino acids. The DNA for the CDR3 is TGTGCCAGCAGCTTGGGGACAGGGAAACCCTACGAGCAGTACTTC. Translation gives CASSLGTGKPYEQYF.

The chain is built from TRBV19 and TRBJ1-6; 8 bases match TRBD1. With 3 bases clipped from V and 14 bases from J, the junction kept 12 bases outside the gene matches. Looked up from germline, CDR1 is LNHDA and CDR2 is SQIVND (reference sequence). This CDR3 comprises 15 residues. The CDR3 DNA is TGTGCCAGTAGTATCGGACAGGGATCCGGTAGAGCCCTCCACTTT. Its protein is CASSIGQGSGRALHF.

The V gene is TRBV5-1, the J gene TRBJ2-2; 10 bases match TRBD1. The CDR3 covers 18 residues. CDR1 and CDR2 from the germline V gene are SGHRS and YFSETQ. The trim removed 4 bases at V and 4 bases at J, leaving 13 bases unmatched. In DNA, the CDR3 is TGCGCCAGCAGCGTACCGGGACAGGGGACGATTCGCACCGGGGAGCTGTTTTTT. It yields the protein CASSVPGQGTIRTGELFF.

The V and J genes are TRBV7-2 and TRBJ2-5; D ambiguous. V shed 1 base and J shed 4 bases, with 7 bases lying between them. The CDR3 covers 13 residues. Per the germline V gene, CDR1 is SGHTA and CDR2 is FQGNSA. CDR3 in DNA: TGTGCCAGCAGCTTAGGTCTTTTAGAGACCCAGTACTTC. Its protein is CASSLGLLETQYF.

V is TRBV30 and J is TRBJ1-2; TRBD1 matches 8 bases. V was pared by 3 bases and J by 3 bases, with 3 bases of the junction left unmatched. The CDR3 totals 13 residues. Germline lookup yields CDR1 GTSNPN and CDR2 SVGIG (reference sequence). The CDR3 is CAWSPTGDYGYTF. CDR3 coding DNA: TGTGCCTGGAGCCCGACAGGGGACTATGGCTACACCTTC.

The chain uses TRBV11-2 and TRBJ2-1; D possibly corresponds to TRBD1 (6 bases). This CDR3 spans 15 amino acids. V lost 1 base to trimming and J lost 2 bases, with 9 bases between them. Per the germline V gene, CDR1 is SGHAT and CDR2 is FQNNGV. The DNA of the CDR3 is TGTGCCAGCAGCTTAGTGGACAGTACCTACAATGAGCAGTTCTTC. Protein product: CASSLVDSTYNEQFF. Complete variable domain (other parts from reference TRBV11-2 and TRBJ2-1): EAGVAQSPRYKIIEKRQSVAFWCNPISGHATLYWYQQILGQGPKLLIQFQNNGVVDDSQLPKDRFSAERLKGVDSTLKIQPAKLEDSAVYLCASSLVDSTYNEQFFGPGTRLTVL.

Points on this clone: The junction shows a germline mismatch at one end, possibly a read error. The chain combines TRBV7-2 with TRBJ2-5; 8 nucleotides agree with TRBD2. Germline CDR1 SGHTA, CDR2 FQGNSA. The CDR3 is 15 residues long. CDR3 residues: CASTLNSGTRETQYF. DNA for the CDR3: TGTGCCAGCACCTTAAATAGCGGGACGCGAGAGACCCAGTACTTC.